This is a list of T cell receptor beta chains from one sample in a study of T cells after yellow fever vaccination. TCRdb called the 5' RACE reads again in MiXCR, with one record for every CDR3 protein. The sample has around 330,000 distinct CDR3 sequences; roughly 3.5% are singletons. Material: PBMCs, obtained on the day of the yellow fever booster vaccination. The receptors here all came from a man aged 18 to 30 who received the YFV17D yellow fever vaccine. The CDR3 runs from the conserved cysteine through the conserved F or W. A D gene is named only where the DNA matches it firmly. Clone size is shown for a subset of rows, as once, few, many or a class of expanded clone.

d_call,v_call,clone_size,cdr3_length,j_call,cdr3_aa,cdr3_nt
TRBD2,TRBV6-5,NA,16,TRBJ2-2,CASSYESSGGAGELFF,TGTGCCAGCAGTTACGAATCGAGCGGGGGAGCCGGGGAGCTGTTTTTT
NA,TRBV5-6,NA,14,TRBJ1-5,CASSSGRAYQPQHF,TGTGCCAGCAGCTCGGGGAGGGCGTATCAGCCCCAGCATTTT
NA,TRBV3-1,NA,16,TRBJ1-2,CASSQLSGAGYYGYTF,TGTGCCAGCAGCCAGTTGTCTGGGGCGGGATACTATGGCTACACCTTC
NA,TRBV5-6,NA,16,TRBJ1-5,CASSLARDGTHQPQHF,TGTGCCAGCAGCTTGGCCAGGGACGGAACACATCAGCCCCAGCATTTT
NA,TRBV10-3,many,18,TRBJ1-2,CAISGAGLLDPRGYGYTF,TGTGCCATCAGTGGTGCAGGGCTCCTAGACCCCCGGGGCTATGGCTACACCTTC
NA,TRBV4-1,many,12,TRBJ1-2,CASSQANYGYTF,TGCGCCAGCAGCCAAGCTAACTATGGCTACACCTTC
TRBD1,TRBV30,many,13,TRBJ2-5,CAWSRQGQETQYF,TGTGCCTGGAGTCGACAGGGGCAAGAGACCCAGTACTTC
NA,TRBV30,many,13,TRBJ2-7,CAWISERSGEQYF,TGTGCCTGGATATCAGAACGAAGCGGCGAGCAGTACTTC
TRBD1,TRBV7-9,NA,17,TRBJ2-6,CASSFTGVRSGANVLTF,TGTGCCAGCAGCTTCACAGGGGTACGGTCTGGGGCCAACGTCCTGACTTTC
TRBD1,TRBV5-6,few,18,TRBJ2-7,CASSLLSGPQGDPYEQYF,TGTGCCAGCAGCTTGCTGTCGGGGCCGCAGGGGGATCCCTACGAGCAGTACTTC
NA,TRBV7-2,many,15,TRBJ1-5,CASTPGGLSNQPQHF,TGTGCCAGCACCCCCGGGGGCTTAAGCAATCAGCCCCAGCATTTT
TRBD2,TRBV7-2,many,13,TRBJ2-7,CASSLERGGEQYF,TGTGCCAGCAGCTTAGAGCGGGGGGGCGAGCAGTACTTC
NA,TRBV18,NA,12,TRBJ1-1,CASSMTRSEAFF,TGTGCCAGCTCAATGACAAGGTCTGAAGCTTTCTTT
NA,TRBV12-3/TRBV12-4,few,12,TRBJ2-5,CASTRTGETQYF,TGTGCCAGCACCCGGACGGGTGAGACCCAGTACTTC
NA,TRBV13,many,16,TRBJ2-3,CASSLGATPPTDTQYF,TGTGCCAGCAGCTTAGGGGCCACACCCCCCACAGATACGCAGTATTTT
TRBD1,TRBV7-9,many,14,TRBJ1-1,CASSPTGQGAEAFF,TGTGCCAGCAGCCCTACCGGACAGGGGGCTGAAGCTTTCTTT
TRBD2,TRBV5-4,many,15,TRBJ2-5,CASSSGQAGQETQYF,TGTGCCAGCTCTAGCGGGCAGGCCGGTCAAGAGACCCAGTACTTC
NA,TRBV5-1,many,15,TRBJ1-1,CASTRRSTGKTEAFF,TGCGCCAGCACTCGTCGCTCCACAGGGAAGACTGAAGCTTTCTTT
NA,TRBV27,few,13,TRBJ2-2,CASSFIGTGELFF,TGTGCCAGCAGTTTCATCGGCACCGGGGAGCTGTTTTTT
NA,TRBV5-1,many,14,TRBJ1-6,CASSLWGGGSPLHF,TGCGCCAGCAGCTTGTGGGGCGGCGGTTCACCCCTCCACTTT
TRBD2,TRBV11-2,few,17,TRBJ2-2,CASSLDPEAGRAGELFF,TGTGCCAGCAGCTTAGATCCCGAGGCAGGGAGGGCCGGGGAGCTGTTTTTT
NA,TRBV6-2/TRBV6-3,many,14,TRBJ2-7,CASKLRDNPYEQYF,TGTGCCAGCAAACTCCGGGACAACCCCTACGAGCAGTACTTC
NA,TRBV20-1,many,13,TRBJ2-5,CSAEPGVGETQYF,TGCAGTGCGGAGCCGGGGGTGGGGGAGACCCAGTACTTC
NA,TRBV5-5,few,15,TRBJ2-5,CASSLIGGVTETQYF,TGTGCCAGCAGCTTGATCGGCGGGGTGACAGAGACCCAGTACTTC
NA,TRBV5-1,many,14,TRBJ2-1,CASDLGAGYNEQFF,TGCGCCAGCGACTTGGGGGCAGGCTACAATGAGCAGTTCTTC
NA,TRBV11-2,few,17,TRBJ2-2,CASSLYTGTANTGELFF,TGTGCCAGCAGCTTATACACCGGGACGGCGAACACCGGGGAGCTGTTTTTT